A single sample gave rise to the 5 T cell receptor beta chains below, sequenced in a study of cytotoxic CD8 clonotypes in ibrutinib-treated CLL (dated by TCRdb to 2020 to 2022). The time point label, as the study defines it: approximately 25 months on ibrutinib. The library was produced with the immunoSEQ multiplex PCR assay. This immuneACCESS table, as held by TCRdb, lists in-frame sequences with V and J called but not all clones. Of the missing ones, under half trace to an unresolved V gene in checked studies; the others have no known cause. In all, the sample holds 40,000 to 50,000 clones, and roughly three fifths of those were seen once. Less than 30% of the sample goes to the ten largest clones. Specimen: PBMCs, collected after 24 months of ibrutinib treatment. Every receptor here comes from a human donor with chronic lymphocytic leukemia.

V gene TRBV4-1 combines with J gene TRBJ1-2, with 8 bases identical to TRBD1. The trim removed 7 bases at V and 7 bases at J, leaving 11 bases unmatched. Germline V lookup: CDR1 MGHRA, CDR2 YSYEKL. CDR3 length: 14 amino acids. CDR3 region: CASNGPGQAFGYTF. For the CDR3, the DNA is TGCGCCAGCAACGGTCCGGGACAGGCTTTTGGCTACACCTTC.

This chain connects TRBV5-4 to TRBJ2-1, with 8 bases that match TRBD1. The V gene end was trimmed by 2 bases and the J gene end by 0 bases; junction bases not matched to a gene: 4. In germline, CDR1 is SGHNT, CDR2 YYREEE (reference sequence). There are 16 residues in the CDR3. The CDR3 bases are TGTGCCAGCAGCTTAACAGGGGGGAGCTCCTACAATGAGCAGTTCTTC. This encodes CASSLTGGSSYNEQFF.

The chain joins TRBV5-1 to TRBJ2-7; TRBD2 is a possible D gene (5 bases). V was cut by 4 bases and J by 0 bases, with 20 bases left in between. The CDR3 spans 17 residues. CDR1 is SGHRS and CDR2 is YFSETQ in the germline V gene. CDR3 sequence: CASSTASGNIGSYEQYF. Here the CDR3 DNA reads TGCGCCAGCAGCACAGCTTCCGGGAACATCGGCTCCTACGAGCAGTACTTC.

The chain employs TRBV7-9 and TRBJ1-1, with D unclear. The CDR3 is made up of 13 amino acids. Trimming shortened V by 2 bases and J by 2 bases, and 6 bases separated the two germline ends. In germline, CDR1 is SEHNR, CDR2 FQNEAQ (reference sequence). CDR3 sequence reads: CASSLWYNTEAFF. In DNA form, the CDR3 reads TGTGCCAGCAGCTTATGGTACAACACTGAAGCTTTCTTT.

The J gene is TRBJ1-6, the V gene TRBV7-8; D not resolved. Per germline, CDR1 SGHVS and CDR2 FQNEAQ. This CDR3 has 16 amino acids. V was cut by 1 base and J by 10 bases, with 17 bases left in between. The CDR3 DNA reads TGTGCCAGCAGCTTAGGGGCGGGGAGGATGGGCTCACCCCTCCACTTT. Its translation is CASSLGAGRMGSPLHF. Drawing the rest from reference TRBV7-8 and TRBJ1-6, the complete variable domain is GAGVSQSPRYKVAKRGQDVALRCDPISGHVSLFWYQQALGQGPEFLTYFQNEAQLDKSGLPSDRFFAERPEGSVSTLKIQRTQQEDSAVYLCASSLGAGRMGSPLHFGNGTRLTVT.